The 7 T cell receptor beta chains presented below share a single source sample, sequenced in a study of tumor-infiltrating lymphocytes in primary liver carcinoma. The roughly 17-32 mg bulk tissue piece was not sorted before simultaneous RNA and DNA extraction. The input was around 530 ng total RNA; TCR beta cDNA was made from it with a constant-region primer. Construction of TCR beta libraries relied on three successive nested multiplex PCR rounds employing slightly modified ARM-PCR. The first two PCR rounds used TRBV1-TRBV30 forward primers with a C-beta reverse primer, 9 to 11 cycles each. TCRdb passed the multiplex PCR reads through MiXCR, listing each CDR3 protein once. Of tens of thousands of distinct CDR3 sequences listed, around 64% are singletons. The sequencing sample was made of liver tumor tissue from sampling region 5. Subset in this sample: tumor region T5, tumor centre. These receptors all come from a man in his forties or fifties with primary liver carcinoma and hepatitis B virus infection.

Comment on this clonotype: A junction boundary mismatches the germline segment, possibly from a read error. The J gene is TRBJ1-1, the V gene TRBV30; D is possibly TRBD1 (6 bases). CDR3 length: 12 residues. The V gene's germline CDR1 is GTSNPN and CDR2 SVGIG (reference sequence). The CDR3 loop is CVWSPGAGEALF. DNA for the CDR3: TGTGTCTGGAGTCCAGGGGCCGGTGAAGCTTTATTT. The whole variable domain, remainder taken from reference TRBV30 and TRBJ1-1, is SQTIHQWPATLVQPVGSPLSLECTVEGTSNPNLYWYRQAAGRGLQLLFYSVGIGQISSEVPQNLSASRPQDRQFILSSKKLLLSDSGFYLCVWSPGAGEALFGQGTRLTVV.

About this clonotype: An end of the junction does not agree with germline; a read error may underlie this. The chain recombines TRBV6-1 with TRBJ2-3; a weak D match, TRBD1 (8 bases). CDR3 length: 13 residues. Germline loops: CDR1 MNHNS, CDR2 SASEGT. The CDR3 protein is CTSSPTGEGTQYF. In DNA form, the CDR3 reads TGTACCAGCAGTCCGACAGGGGAGGGTACACAGTATTTT.

The sample holds many counts of this clonotype. V and J are TRBV7-8 and TRBJ2-7; 7 bases fit TRBD2. Losses at the gene ends were 1 base for V and 5 bases for J; bases not matched to a gene: 8. Germline values: CDR1 SGHVS, CDR2 FQNEAQ. The CDR3 sequence is 15 residues long. CDR3 amino acids: CASSLVGQRGHEQYF. The CDR3 coding sequence is TGTGCCAGCAGCTTAGTGGGCCAGCGGGGCCACGAGCAGTACTTC.

There are many counts of this clonotype. The chain uses TRBV10-1 and TRBJ1-4; D uncertain. With 0 bases removed from V and 5 bases from J, the gap between germline ends came to 4 bases. CDR1 WNHNN and CDR2 SYGVQD come from the germline V gene (reference sequence). There are 13 residues in the CDR3. The CDR3 protein is CASSESPNEKLFF. DNA of the CDR3: TGCGCCAGCAGTGAGTCGCCGAATGAAAAACTGTTTTTT.

This chain joins TRBV6-1 and TRBJ2-5; tentatively, D is TRBD2 (6 bases). The CDR3 is 17 residues long. CDR1 and CDR2 (germline): MNHNS, SASEGT. CDR3 nucleotide sequence: TGTACCAACAGCGCTAGCACGGGGGTAAACCGCCAAGAGACCCAGTACTTC. It translates to CTNSASTGVNRQETQYF.

This clonotype was seen many times. The chain uses TRBV25-1 and TRBJ2-2; maybe TRBD1 (6 bases). The CDR3 consists of 16 residues. V was clipped by 3 bases and J by 0 bases, with 11 bases between them. The V gene's germline CDR1 is MGHDK and CDR2 SYGVNS. CDR3 sequence reads: CASSDLDRANTGELFF. CDR3 bases: TGTGCCAGCAGTGACTTGGACAGAGCGAACACCGGGGAGCTGTTTTTT. Looking up the rest from reference TRBV25-1 and TRBJ2-2 gives the full variable domain: EADIYQTPRYLVIGTGKKITLECSQTMGHDKMYWYQQDPGMELHLIHYSYGVNSTEKGDLSSESTVSRIRTEHFPLTLESARPSHTSQYLCASSDLDRANTGELFFGEGSRLTVL.

This clonotype appeared a few times. The chain employs TRBV2 and TRBJ2-3; 11 positions match TRBD2. J lost 4 bases, V lost 6 bases, and 6 bases had no gene match. Germline assignment: CDR1 SNHLY and CDR2 FYNNEI. CDR3 size: 15 residues. As DNA, the CDR3 is TGTGCCAGCAGCGATACTAGCGGGAGACCAGATACGCAGTATTTT. This sequence encodes CASSDTSGRPDTQYF.